The clone carrying this T cell receptor beta chain occurred once. This sample was included in a study of blood T cell repertoires in COVID-19. This CDR3 has 14 amino acids. Germline CDR1 and CDR2: LNHDA and SQIVND (reference sequence). The V end was cut by 6 bases, the J end by 5 bases, with 13 bases between. Method: immunoSEQ multiplex PCR; TCRdb's copy keeps in-frame clones and lacks some. The top ten clones hold 8.6% of a sample with tens of thousands of clones, around four fifths of them seen once. The sequenced sample was peripheral blood. The sequence was obtained from a human donor in a cohort sampled during active COVID-19. This chain uses TRBV19 with TRBJ1-4; weak D call: TRBD1 (6 bases). The CDR3 DNA sequence: TGTGCCAGTAGGCGGGGGGACAAAAATGAAAAACTGTTTTTT. This codes for CASRRGDKNEKLFF.